What follows describes a single T cell receptor (beta chain). Germline V CDR1 and CDR2: LGHNA, YSLEER. The CDR3 is 14 amino acids. V was pared by 4 bases and J by 6 bases, with 15 bases between. Study processing details: Amplification with reference gene primers provided the estimates of nucleated cell counts. Assay: immunoSEQ multiplex PCR; the TCRdb copy retains only in-frame clones and omits some. V, J and clone size derive from that table, while D and trimming were established from the DNA sequence. The repertoire holds 130,000 or so clones, with 80% as singletons. This sample is drawn from a study of blood T cell repertoires in COVID-19. Whole-study context: The study drew acute and convalescent COVID-19 samples from the United States, Italy and Spain. Sources were T cells, B-cell-depleted T cells, or PBMCs; the material itself was cDNA or gDNA.

The receptor comes from a human donor in a cohort sampled during active COVID-19. Sample: peripheral blood. The genes are TRBV4-3 and TRBJ1-1; TRBD1 is a possible D gene (6 bases). In DNA form, the CDR3 reads TGCGCCAGCAGCCTGGACAGTTCCCGGGCTGAAGCTTTCTTT. It yields the protein CASSLDSSRAEAFF.